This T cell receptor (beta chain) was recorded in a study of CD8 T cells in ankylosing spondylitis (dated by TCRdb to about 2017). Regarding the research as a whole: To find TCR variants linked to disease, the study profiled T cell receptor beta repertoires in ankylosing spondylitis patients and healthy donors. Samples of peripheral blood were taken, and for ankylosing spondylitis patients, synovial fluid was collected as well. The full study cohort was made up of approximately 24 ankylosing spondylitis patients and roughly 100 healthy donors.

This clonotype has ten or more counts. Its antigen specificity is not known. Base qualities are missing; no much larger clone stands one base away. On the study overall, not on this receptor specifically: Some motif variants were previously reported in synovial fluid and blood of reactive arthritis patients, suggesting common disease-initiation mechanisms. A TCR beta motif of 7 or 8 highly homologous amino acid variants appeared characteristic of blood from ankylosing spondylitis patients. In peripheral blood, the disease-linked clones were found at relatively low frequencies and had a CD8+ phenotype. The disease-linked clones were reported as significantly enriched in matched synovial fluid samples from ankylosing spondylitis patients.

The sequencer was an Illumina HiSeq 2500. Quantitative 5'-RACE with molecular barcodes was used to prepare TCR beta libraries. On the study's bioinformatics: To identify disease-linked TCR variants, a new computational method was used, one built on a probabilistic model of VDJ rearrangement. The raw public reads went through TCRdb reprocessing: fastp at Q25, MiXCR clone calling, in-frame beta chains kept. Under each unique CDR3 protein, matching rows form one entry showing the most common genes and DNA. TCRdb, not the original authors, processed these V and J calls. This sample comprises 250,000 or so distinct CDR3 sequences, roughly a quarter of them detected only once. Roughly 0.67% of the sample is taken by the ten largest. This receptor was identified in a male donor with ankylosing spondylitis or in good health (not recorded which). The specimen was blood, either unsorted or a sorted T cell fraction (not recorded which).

The nucleotide sequence reads TGTGCCAGCAGCACAGGGACGAGCGGGGAGCTGTTTTTT. This sequence encodes CASSTGTSGELFF. The rearranged segments are TRBV12-3 or TRBV12-4 and TRBJ2-2; D gene: possibly TRBD1, on 6 matching bases. V is reduced by 6 bases and J by 7 bases, leaving a spacing of 12 bases between them. The CDR3 starts with the cysteine, ends with the phenylalanine, and has 13 residues. Only CDR3 DNA is held: 39 bases, read in frame from base 1.